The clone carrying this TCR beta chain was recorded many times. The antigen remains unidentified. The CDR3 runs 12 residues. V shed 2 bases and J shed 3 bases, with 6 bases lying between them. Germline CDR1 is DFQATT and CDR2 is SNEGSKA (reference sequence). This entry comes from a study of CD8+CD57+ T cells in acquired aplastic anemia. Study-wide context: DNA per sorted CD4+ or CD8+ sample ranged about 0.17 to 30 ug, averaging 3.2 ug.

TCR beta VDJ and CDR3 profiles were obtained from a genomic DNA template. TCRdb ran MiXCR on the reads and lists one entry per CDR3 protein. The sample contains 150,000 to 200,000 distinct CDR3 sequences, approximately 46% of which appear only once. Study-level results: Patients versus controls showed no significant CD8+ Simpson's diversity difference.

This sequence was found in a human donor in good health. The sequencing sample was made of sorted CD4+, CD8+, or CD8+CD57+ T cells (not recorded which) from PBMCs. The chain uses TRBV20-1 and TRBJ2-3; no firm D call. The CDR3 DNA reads TGCAGTGCTAGAAGGTCGACAGATACGCAGTATTTT. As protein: CSARRSTDTQYF.